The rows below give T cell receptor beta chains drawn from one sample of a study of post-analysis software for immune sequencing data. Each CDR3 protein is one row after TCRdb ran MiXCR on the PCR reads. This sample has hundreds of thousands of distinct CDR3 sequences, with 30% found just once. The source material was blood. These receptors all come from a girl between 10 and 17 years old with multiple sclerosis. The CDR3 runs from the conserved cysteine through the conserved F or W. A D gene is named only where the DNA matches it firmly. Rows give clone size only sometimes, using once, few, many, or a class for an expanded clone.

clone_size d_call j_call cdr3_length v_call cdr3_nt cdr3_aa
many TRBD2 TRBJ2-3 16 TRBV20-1 TGCAGTGCTAGAGGGATGGGCGGGAGGAGCACAGATACGCAGTATTTT CSARGMGGRSTDTQYF
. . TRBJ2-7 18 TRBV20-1 TGCAGTGCTAGAGACCGTACAGGCTCGGGGCCCCTCTCCTACGAGCAGTACTTC CSARDRTGSGPLSYEQYF
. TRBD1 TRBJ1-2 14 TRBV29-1 TGCAGCGTTGACTTCGACAGGGGTTTGAAGGGCTACACCTTC CSVDFDRGLKGYTF
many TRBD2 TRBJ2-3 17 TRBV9 TGTGCCAGCAGCCCACGACTAGCGGGAGGGGACACAGATACGCAGTATTTT CASSPRLAGGDTDTQYF
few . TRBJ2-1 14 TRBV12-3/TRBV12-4 TGTGCCAGCAGTTTATTTCCAGAACCCAATGAGCAGTTCTTC CASSLFPEPNEQFF
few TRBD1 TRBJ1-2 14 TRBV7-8 TGTGCCAGCACGGACCGACAGGGACTCCGTGGCTACACCTTC CASTDRQGLRGYTF
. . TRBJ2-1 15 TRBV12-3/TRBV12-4 TGTGCCAGCAGTTTTGGCAGGAGCTCCTACAATGAGCAGTTCTTC CASSFGRSSYNEQFF
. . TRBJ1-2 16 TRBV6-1 TGTGCCAGCAGTGAACCGGGCAGGGCGCGGGCCTATGGCTACACCTTC CASSEPGRARAYGYTF
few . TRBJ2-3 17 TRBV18 TGTGCCAGCTCACCAAAACCTCCGGGGATAAGCACAGATACGCAGTATTTT CASSPKPPGISTDTQYF
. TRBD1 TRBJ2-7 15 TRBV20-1 TGCAGTGCTAGAGATCTGGTACAGGGGAGCTACGAGCAGTACTTC CSARDLVQGSYEQYF